This TCR beta chain was captured in a study of blood T cells in healthy people across ages (dated by TCRdb to 2014 to 2015). The study in broad terms: In model experiments, roughly one uniquely barcoded TCR beta cDNA molecule per two T cells was captured by template switching. To avoid experimental bias, donors of different ages were distributed randomly across sequencing lanes. The donors were split into four age groups: young (average 16 years), middle-aged (about 40), aged (roughly 60) and long-lived (82). Using the same blood draw, the study looked at two additional independent replicas of 1 million unique cDNA reads for two donors, one aged 18 to 30 and the other aged 80 or older. Age-related changes in TCR beta repertoire diversity were measured in the study by deep sequencing normalized with unique cDNA molecular identifiers.

The method was 5' RACE. The data were produced on an Illumina HiSeq 2500. A second PCR of about 6 to 11 cycles was run with a J-beta primer mix and a sample-barcoded 5' primer. Each TCR beta cDNA molecule received a unique molecular identifier from a template-switch 5' adaptor carrying 12 random nucleotides. Each sample yielded at least 3 million CDR3-containing paired-end reads. The Mint cDNA synthesis kit, primed by a TRBC-specific oligonucleotide, was used to synthesize first-strand cDNA from all RNA. All cDNA was treated with uracil-DNA glycosylase and then went through a first 18-cycle PCR with the universal primers M1SS and BC2_uni_R. The original pipeline was this. For normalization, 1 million high-quality reads were randomly selected from each sample, with every read carrying a distinct molecular identifier. Instead of being binned into consensus sequences, reads with shared molecular identifiers were discarded. MiTCR, set to a Q25 quality threshold and the strictest error-elimination algorithm, was used for CDR3 identification, clonotype clustering and error correction. A nonparametric unseen species model using Euler transformation provided a lower-bound estimate of total TCR beta diversity. TCRdb ran its own pipeline on the public reads, namely fastp trimming at Q25 and MiXCR clone calling, and kept in-frame beta chains. One record per CDR3 amino acid sequence lists the most common genes and DNA. The V and J calls and clone size are TCRdb's, not the authors'. The sample table shows more than 700,000 distinct CDR3 sequences, and around half are seen once. The top ten constitute 41% of the sample.

Results the study describes overall, beyond this receptor: Since profiling was done on bulk unsorted PBMCs, naive and antigen-experienced compartments could not be conclusively compared. Observed TCR beta diversity per million T cells fell roughly linearly with age, and a significant reduction was already apparent by age roughly 41. Estimates of total diversity based on one million sequenced T cells were regarded as lower bounds and as underestimates. Donor CMV infection status was unknown, potentially confounding age-related changes in expanded clonotypes. Compared with the aged group, the long-lived group had more naive CD4+ T cells, fewer expanded clones and increased TCR diversity, suggesting age selection. There was a strong correlation between observed TCR beta diversity and the percentage of naive T cells measured by flow cytometry.

From the cysteine up to the phenylalanine, the CDR3 has a length of 13 residues. Just the 39-base CDR3 DNA is kept, in frame starting at base 1. In the germline V gene (reference sequence), CDR1 corresponds to DFQATT and CDR2 to SNEGSKA. A few counts support this clonotype. This receptor's antigen is unknown. No qualities accompany the bases; no much larger clone lies one base away. Donors were roughly 40 systemically healthy Caucasian individuals from Russia aged roughly 6 to 95 years. Each donor gave ten milliliters of peripheral blood, drawn into EDTA-treated Vacutainer tubes. Ficoll-Paque density-gradient centrifugation was used to isolate PBMCs, with at least 7 million obtained per sample. Trizol reagent was used to extract total RNA from PBMCs, with at least 5 micrograms per sample. For every donor, an aliquot of PBMCs went through flow cytometry to measure the percentages of naive CD45RAhigh/CD27high T cells.

This TCR derives from an elderly man in good health. Input material: blood. The V and J segments used are TRBV20-1 and TRBJ2-1, and possibly TRBD1, on 6 matching bases. The DNA reads TGCAGCGCCAACCGGGACATTCAGAATGAGCAGTTCTTC. Its protein reads: CSANRDIQNEQFF.